A single sample gave rise to the 6 T cell receptor beta chains below, sequenced in a study of blood T cell repertoires in COVID-19. TCRdb's table, derived via immunoSEQ multiplex PCR, lists solely in-frame clones and lacks some. The repertoire holds some 160,000 clones, with less than 90% as singletons. Sequencing input: PBMCs or T cells enriched from blood (not recorded which). These receptors were collected from a woman aged 50 to 60 who had recovered from COVID-19.

This clone was observed once. The CDR3 region has the DNA TGCGCCAGCAGCTTGGGCGGGGATAGCTACAATGAGCAGTTCTTC. This translates into CASSLGGDSYNEQFF. The gene calls are TRBV5-1 and TRBJ2-1, with D possibly TRBD2 on 6 matching bases. Trimming pared 0 bases from V and 3 bases from J, leaving 10 bases between. The V gene's germline CDR1 is SGHRS and CDR2 YFSETQ. This CDR3 contains 15 residues.

The chain recombines TRBV5-1 with TRBJ2-1, with TRBD2 identical over 8 bases. The V segment lost 1 base and the J segment 0 bases; nucleotides outside the gene matches: 3. The germline CDR1 and CDR2 sequences are SGHRS and YFSETQ. The CDR3 runs 16 residues. For the CDR3, the DNA is TGCGCCAGCAGCTTGAGTACTAGCGGCTCCTACAATGAGCAGTTCTTC. Its protein product is CASSLSTSGSYNEQFF.

This rearrangement joins TRBV7-2 to TRBJ2-1, with 10 bases aligning to TRBD2. V was clipped by 4 bases and J by 8 bases; unmatched bases: 2. This CDR3 comprises 13 residues. Germline CDR1 reads SGHTA; CDR2 reads FQGNSA. CDR3 in amino acids: CASSSGTSDEQFF. The CDR3, as DNA: TGTGCCAGCAGCTCCGGGACTAGCGATGAGCAGTTCTTC.

The chain links TRBV19 to TRBJ1-4; possibly TRBD1 for D (5 bases). CDR1 LNHDA and CDR2 SQIVND come from the germline V gene (reference sequence). V dropped 1 base and J dropped 4 bases, with 13 bases sitting between them. CDR3 length equals 16 residues. The CDR3 loop is CASSIGRAGLNEKLFF. Here the CDR3 DNA reads TGTGCCAGTAGTATAGGTCGAGCAGGGCTTAATGAAAAACTGTTTTTT.

This clone was detected only once. The chain joins TRBV9 to TRBJ2-3; 14 bases align to TRBD2. The CDR3 consists of 23 residues. J was trimmed by 2 bases and V by 0 bases; bases with no gene match: 20. Looked up from germline, CDR1 is SGDLS and CDR2 is YYNGEE. The chain's CDR3 is CASSVEGLAGVRALSLITDTQYF. The CDR3 coding sequence is TGTGCCAGCAGCGTAGAGGGACTAGCGGGAGTCCGCGCACTTAGCCTGATCACAGATACGCAGTATTTT.

The chain links TRBV24-1 to TRBJ2-1; TRBD1 aligns across 9 bases. Germline loops: CDR1 KGHDR, CDR2 SFDVKD. V lost 4 bases and J lost 3; bases outside the gene matches: 6. This CDR3 spans 16 amino acids. The CDR3 DNA reads TGTGCCACCAGTGACGCCGGGACAGGGATCTACAATGAGCAGTTCTTC. Its protein product is CATSDAGTGIYNEQFF.